Below are 7 T cell receptor beta chains sequenced from a single sample in a study of control samples from healthy donors and cancer patients. The method was immunoSEQ multiplex PCR; TCRdb's version includes in-frame clones alone and lacks a portion of them. The table shows 50,000 or so clones, with approximately 94% occurring only once. Sequencing was performed on blood. These receptors were collected from a woman between 18 and 30 years old in good health.

This clone was counted between two and nine times. The chain recombines TRBV10-1 with TRBJ2-1; possibly TRBD1 or TRBD2 for D (6 bases each). CDR3 length: 15 residues. V was pared by 4 bases and J by 0 bases, with 10 bases between. CDR1 and CDR2 (germline): WNHNN, SYGVQD (reference sequence). The CDR3 is CASSGLGGSYNEQFF. The CDR3 DNA is TGCGCCAGCAGTGGACTAGGGGGCTCCTACAATGAGCAGTTCTTC.

This chain links TRBV6-5 with TRBJ1-6; possibly TRBD1 for D (6 bases). Germline lookup yields CDR1 MNHEY and CDR2 SVGAGI. CDR3 length: 15 residues. V shed 6 bases and J shed 10 bases, with 19 bases lying between them. The CDR3 DNA is TGTGCCAGCAGACAGAACCGGGACACTCAATCACCCCTCCACTTT. Protein product: CASRQNRDTQSPLHF.

This clone appeared once. V gene TRBV10-3 combines with J gene TRBJ2-2, with no clear D. CDR1 is ENHRY, CDR2 SYGVKD, per germline. V was clipped by 4 bases and J by 5 bases, with 5 bases between them. This CDR3 region has 12 residues. The CDR3 sequence is CAISGLTGELFF. CDR3 sequence (DNA): TGTGCCATCAGTGGGCTTACCGGGGAGCTGTTTTTT.

The chain links TRBV9 to TRBJ1-3; D uncertain. The CDR3 is 12 residues long. The ends were cut back, 4 bases at V and 9 bases at J, with 11 bases in the middle. The V gene's germline CDR1 is SGDLS and CDR2 YYNGEE. CDR3 DNA sequence: TGTGCCAGCAGCTTTCCAGCGGGCACCATATATTTT. Encoded protein: CASSFPAGTIYF.

CDR3 coding DNA: TGCGCCAGCAGCTATCGGCCGGGACAGGGGGCTCGGGAAAAACTGTTTTTT. This encodes CASSYRPGQGAREKLFF. The gene calls are TRBV5-1 and TRBJ1-4; 12 bases map to TRBD1. V was clipped by 3 bases and J by 8 bases; unmatched bases: 11. From germline, CDR1 is SGHRS and CDR2 YFSETQ. CDR3 length equals 17 residues.

In the case of this clone: The identical CDR3 is also encoded by other nucleotide sequences in the sample. This chain links TRBV6-1 with TRBJ2-5, with 8 nucleotides matching TRBD2. The junction had 4 bases not matched to a gene; V was cut back by 2 bases and J by 2 bases. Germline V lookup: CDR1 MNHNS, CDR2 SASEGT. CDR3 size: 15 residues. The CDR3 nucleotides read TGTGCCAGCAGTGAACTCGCGGGGGGACAAGAGACCCAGTACTTC. It encodes CASSELAGGQETQYF.

The V gene is TRBV18, the J gene TRBJ1-5, with D perhaps TRBD1 (6 bases). Trimming stripped 3 bases from V and 7 bases from J, with 13 bases between. The germline V gene encodes CDR1 KGHSH and CDR2 LQKENI. The CDR3 consists of 14 residues. The CDR3 sequence is CASSPQTGMQPQHF. CDR3 nucleotide sequence: TGTGCCAGCTCACCCCAAACAGGGATGCAGCCCCAGCATTTT.